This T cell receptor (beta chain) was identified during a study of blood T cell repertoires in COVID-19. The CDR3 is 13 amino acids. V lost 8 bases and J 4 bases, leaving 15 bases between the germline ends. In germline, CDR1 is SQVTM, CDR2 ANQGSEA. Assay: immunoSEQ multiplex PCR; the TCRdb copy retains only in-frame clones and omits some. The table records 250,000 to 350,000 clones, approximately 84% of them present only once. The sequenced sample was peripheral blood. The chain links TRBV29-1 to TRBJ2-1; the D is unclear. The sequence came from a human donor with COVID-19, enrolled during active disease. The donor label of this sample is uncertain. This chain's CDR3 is CSLGLHEYNEQFF. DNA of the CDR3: TGCAGCCTGGGCCTCCACGAATACAATGAGCAGTTCTTC.